The 17 T cell receptor beta chains below were found in one sample sequenced in a study of cytomegalovirus exposure and HLA in healthy donors. 13 Jbeta primers and 60 Vbeta primers were used for the PCR. TCRdb's table, derived via immunoSEQ multiplex PCR, lists solely in-frame clones and lacks some. The sample lists 150,000 to 200,000 clones, nearly 70% occurring once. The sequencing input was PBMCs. The receptors stem from a man under 40 in good health and CMV-seropositive.

The chain employs TRBV19 and TRBJ2-1; possible D gene TRBD2, 7 bases. The CDR3 is 16 residues long. CDR1 and CDR2 (germline): LNHDA, SQIVND (reference sequence). Trimming removed 4 bases from V and 5 bases from J, with 18 bases in between. CDR3 sequence (DNA): TGTGCCAGTAGTAGATCATGGGGGGGCTACAACAATGAGCAGTTCTTC. Translating gives CASSRSWGGYNNEQFF.

In its sample, this clone was seen once. The V gene is TRBV10-3, the J gene TRBJ2-1; 8 bases align to TRBD2. The CDR3 runs to 15 residues. Germline CDR1 and CDR2: ENHRY and SYGVKD. The V gene end was trimmed by 9 bases and the J gene end by 3 bases; junction bases not matched to a gene: 10. CDR3 nucleotide sequence: TGTGCCATACAAGCGGGAGCCGAGTTCTACAATGAGCAGTTCTTC. Amino acid sequence: CAIQAGAEFYNEQFF.

In DNA, the CDR3 is TGCGCCAGCAGCTTGGTAGGGGCCACCTCTGGAAACACCATATATTTT. Protein sequence: CASSLVGATSGNTIYF. V is TRBV5-1 and J is TRBJ1-3; tentative D call: TRBD1 (5 bases). The CDR3 runs 16 residues. Deletions cut 0 bases from V and 0 bases from J, with 10 bases between. The germline V gene encodes CDR1 SGHRS and CDR2 YFSETQ.

This clone was detected only a few times. The gene calls are TRBV14 and TRBJ2-7, with D maybe TRBD2 (5 bases). CDR3 length: 12 amino acids. Germline assignment: CDR1 SGHDN and CDR2 FVKESK. The V gene lost 4 bases and the J gene lost 5 bases, with 9 bases spanning the gap. The CDR3 DNA follows: TGTGCCAGCAGCCCGGGAACAAACGAGCAGTACTTC. It codes for CASSPGTNEQYF.

J is TRBJ2-7 and V is TRBV5-6; 7 bases map to TRBD2. This CDR3 comprises 14 residues. V lost 10 bases and J lost 1; bases outside the gene matches: 11. CDR1 SGHDT and CDR2 YYEEEE come from the germline V gene. The CDR3: CASDGGGGSYEQYF. The CDR3 DNA sequence: TGTGCCTCGGACGGCGGGGGTGGTTCCTACGAGCAGTACTTC. The whole variable domain, filled in from reference TRBV5-6 and TRBJ2-7, reads DAGVTQSPTHLIKTRGQQVTLRCSPKSGHDTVSWYQQALGQGPQFIFQYYEEEERQRGNFPDRFSGHQFPNYSSELNVNALLLGDSALYLCASDGGGGSYEQYFGPGTRLTVT.

V gene TRBV5-1 combines with J gene TRBJ2-7; maybe TRBD2 (5 bases). Germline CDR1 is SGHRS and CDR2 is YFSETQ. This CDR3 has 16 amino acids. The V and J ends lost 1 base and 0 bases respectively, with 14 bases between them. The CDR3 spells CASSLFSGSSSYEQYF. In DNA form, the CDR3 reads TGCGCCAGCAGCTTGTTTAGTGGGAGCAGCTCCTACGAGCAGTACTTC.

The chain employs TRBV14 and TRBJ1-1, with no clear D. There are 14 residues in the CDR3. The germline V and J ends were trimmed by 4 bases and 8 bases, with 17 bases remaining between them. CDR1 and CDR2 (germline): SGHDN, FVKESK. Written as DNA, the CDR3 is TGTGCCAGCAGCCTTGGAGCCGGAGTGTTGGAAGCTTTCTTT. This sequence encodes CASSLGAGVLEAFF. Supplemented by reference TRBV14 and TRBJ1-1, the full variable domain reads EAGVTQFPSHSVIEKGQTVTLRCDPISGHDNLYWYRRVMGKEIKFLLHFVKESKQDESGMPNNRFLAERTGGTYSTLKVQPAELEDSGVYFCASSLGAGVLEAFFGQGTRLTVV.

The V gene is TRBV7-8, the J gene TRBJ2-2, with D uncertain. The germline V gene encodes CDR1 SGHVS and CDR2 FQNEAQ. This CDR3 has 13 amino acids. The germline V and J ends were trimmed by 4 bases and 9 bases, with 12 bases remaining between them. The DNA of the CDR3 is TGTGCCAGCAGCTCCAGTGTCATCCGGGAGCTGTTTTTT. Its protein product is CASSSSVIRELFF. The whole variable domain, filled in from reference TRBV7-8 and TRBJ2-2, reads GAGVSQSPRYKVAKRGQDVALRCDPISGHVSLFWYQQALGQGPEFLTYFQNEAQLDKSGLPSDRFFAERPEGSVSTLKIQRTQQEDSAVYLCASSSSVIRELFFGEGSRLTVL.

This clone was counted between two and nine times. V and J are TRBV27 and TRBJ1-1; 10 bases fit TRBD1. The CDR3 consists of 15 residues. The V and J ends lost 0 bases and 4 bases, in that order; junction bases with no gene match: 2. Germline-derived CDR1 and CDR2 are MNHEY and SMNVEV (reference sequence). CDR3 sequence: CASSLSRTGGTEAFF. The CDR3 region has the DNA TGTGCCAGCAGTTTATCGAGGACAGGGGGCACTGAAGCTTTCTTT.

This clone has just one count. V is TRBV9 and J is TRBJ2-7, with a possible D match to TRBD2 (6 bases). CDR1 is SGDLS, CDR2 YYNGEE, per germline. Trimming left V 0 bases short and J 2 bases short, with 12 bases between. The length of the CDR3 is 15 residues. The CDR3 loop is CASSVESGAPYEQYF. In nucleotides, the CDR3 is TGTGCCAGCAGCGTAGAGTCGGGAGCCCCCTACGAGCAGTACTTC. The variable domain in full, with the rest retrieved from reference TRBV9 and TRBJ2-7, is DSGVTQTPKHLITATGQRVTLRCSPRSGDLSVYWYQQSLDQGLQFLIQYYNGEERAKGNILERFSAQQFPDLHSELNLSSLELGDSALYFCASSVESGAPYEQYFGPGTRLTVT.

For this clone: Other DNA sequences in the same sample also yield this CDR3. The chain employs TRBV5-6 and TRBJ2-2, with 8 bases matching TRBD2. Looked up from germline, CDR1 is SGHDT and CDR2 is YYEEEE. The CDR3 runs to 16 residues. The V and J ends lost 1 base and 5 bases, in that order; junction bases with no gene match: 7. The CDR3 loop is CASSLRLAQLTGELFF. CDR3 DNA sequence: TGTGCCAGCAGCTTGCGACTAGCGCAACTTACCGGGGAGCTGTTTTTT.

This clone was found a few times. This sequence joins TRBV5-1 and TRBJ2-5, with 9 bases aligning to TRBD2. CDR1 and CDR2 (germline): SGHRS, YFSETQ. The CDR3 spans 14 residues. V was clipped by 3 bases and J by 4 bases; unmatched bases: 4. The chain's CDR3 is CASSSGTSRETQYF. The CDR3 coding sequence is TGCGCCAGCAGCTCGGGGACTAGCAGAGAGACCCAGTACTTC.

The V and J genes are TRBV27 and TRBJ2-1; 14 bases agree with TRBD2. J gave up 6 bases and V 4 bases, and 8 bases lay outside the gene matches. The germline V gene encodes CDR1 MNHEY and CDR2 SMNVEV (reference sequence). The CDR3 consists of 17 residues. The CDR3 reads CASSSSPTSGRANEQFF. CDR3 nucleotide sequence: TGTGCCAGCAGTTCATCCCCGACTAGCGGGAGGGCCAATGAGCAGTTCTTC.

This chain connects TRBV13 to TRBJ2-1, with TRBD2 matching over 10 bases. CDR1 and CDR2 from the germline V gene are PRHDT and FYEKMQ (reference sequence). This CDR3 spans 14 amino acids. J lost 10 bases, V lost 4 bases, and 7 bases had no gene match. The DNA of the CDR3 is TGTGCCAGCAGCTCCCGACTAGCGGGCCTCGAGCAGTTCTTC. As protein: CASSSRLAGLEQFF.

The table lists this clone with a few counts. J is TRBJ1-2 and V is TRBV10-3; 8 nucleotides agree with TRBD1. The CDR3 spans 15 residues. The ends lost 5 bases at V and 6 bases at J; junction bases unmatched: 11. Germline values: CDR1 ENHRY, CDR2 SYGVKD. The CDR3 spells CAISLLRDRLNGYTF. The CDR3 nucleotides are TGTGCCATCAGTTTATTAAGGGACAGGTTAAATGGCTACACCTTC.

The rearrangement joins TRBV10-1 to TRBJ1-1; 9 bases are a match to TRBD1. Germline V gives CDR1 WNHNN, CDR2 SYGVQD (reference sequence). The CDR3 totals 18 residues. J lost 4 bases, V lost 2 bases, and 14 bases had no gene match. CDR3 DNA: TGCGCCAGCAGTGAGGGGACCGGGACAGGGCGCGGTGGCACTGAAGCTTTCTTT. Translation: CASSEGTGTGRGGTEAFF.

The chain has TRBV27 and TRBJ2-1; 9 bases match TRBD2. V shed 5 bases, J shed 4 bases, and the junction held 6 bases outside the gene matches. Germline-derived CDR1 and CDR2 are MNHEY and SMNVEV (reference sequence). The CDR3 is made up of 15 amino acids. CDR3 residues: CASSKTSGPYNEQFF. The DNA for the CDR3 is TGTGCCAGCAGTAAAACTAGCGGGCCTTACAATGAGCAGTTCTTC.